The 21 T cell receptor beta chains given below trace back to one sample, sequenced in a study of technical replicates of blood from a few donors. Only in-frame clones appear in the TCRdb table, and some are missing; sequencing was by immunoSEQ multiplex PCR. The sample gives some 70,000 clones, nearly 98% of which show up once; roughly 0.25% is in the top ten. The source material was T cells isolated from PBMCs. The receptors derive from a human donor in good health.

The chain recombines TRBV4-3 with TRBJ2-1; a possible D gene is TRBD2 (6 bases). V lost 2 bases and J 4 bases, leaving 9 bases between the germline ends. CDR3 size: 14 residues. Germline-derived CDR1 and CDR2 are LGHNA and YSLEER. This CDR3 reads CASSQLAYYNEQFF. CDR3 nucleotides: TGCGCCAGCAGCCAACTAGCGTATTACAATGAGCAGTTCTTC.

The chain links TRBV5-8 to TRBJ1-5; D is unresolved. The V and J ends lost 1 base and 0 bases respectively, with 2 bases between them. Germline V gives CDR1 SGHTS, CDR2 YDEGEE. There are 13 residues in the CDR3. The CDR3 is CASSLRSNQPQHF. The CDR3 bases are TGTGCCAGCAGCTTGCGTAGCAATCAGCCCCAGCATTTT.

The chain combines TRBV19 with TRBJ2-3; tentatively, D is TRBD2 (6 bases). The CDR3 spans 12 residues. With 11 bases removed from V and 5 bases from J, the gap between germline ends came to 14 bases. CDR1 is LNHDA, CDR2 SQIVND, per germline (reference sequence). The CDR3 sequence: CAVEGDVDTQYF. In DNA form, the CDR3 reads TGTGCCGTGGAGGGAGACGTAGATACGCAGTATTTT. The whole variable domain, filled in from reference TRBV19 and TRBJ2-3, reads DGGITQSPKYLFRKEGQNVTLSCEQNLNHDAMYWYRQDPGQGLRLIYYSQIVNDFQKGDIAEGYSVSREKKESFPLTVTSAQKNPTAFYLCAVEGDVDTQYFGPGTRLTVL.

The rearrangement uses TRBV11-3 and TRBJ2-1; TRBD2 matches at 9 bases. Germline V gene data show CDR1 as SGHNT and CDR2 as YENEEA. V shed 1 base, J shed 3 bases, and the junction held 1 base outside the gene matches. The CDR3 spans 15 residues. The CDR3 loop is CASSLVAGVYNEQFF. DNA of the CDR3: TGTGCCAGCAGCTTAGTAGCGGGAGTCTACAATGAGCAGTTCTTC.

V and J are TRBV7-9 and TRBJ2-1; D is possibly TRBD2 (6 bases). CDR1 is SEHNR, CDR2 FQNEAQ, per germline (reference sequence). The CDR3 is made up of 16 amino acids. Trimming took 0 bases from V and 7 from J, leaving 16 bases between them. DNA for the CDR3: TGTGCCAGCAGCTTAGCGCTCGGGGGAGGCGTTAATGAGCAGTTCTTC. Protein sequence: CASSLALGGGVNEQFF.

The chain uses TRBV9 and TRBJ1-2, with 8 bases aligning to TRBD1. The CDR3 has 17 residues. V was pared by 3 bases and J by 0 bases, with 10 bases of the junction left unmatched. CDR1 SGDLS and CDR2 YYNGEE come from the germline V gene. CDR3 protein: CASSGRGTGLANYGYTF. The CDR3 DNA sequence: TGTGCCAGCAGCGGCAGAGGGACAGGTTTAGCTAACTATGGCTACACCTTC.

V gene TRBV7-3 combines with J gene TRBJ2-3; D remains ambiguous. The V and J ends lost 6 bases and 0 bases respectively, with 16 bases between them. CDR1 SGHTA and CDR2 FQGTGA come from the germline V gene. There are 16 residues in the CDR3. The CDR3 sequence: CASSSQSLGSTDTQYF. CDR3 in DNA: TGTGCCAGCAGTTCTCAATCCCTCGGGAGCACAGATACGCAGTATTTT.

The genes are TRBV4-3 and TRBJ2-3; 11 bases map to TRBD1. The V gene end was trimmed by 3 bases and the J gene end by 8 bases; junction bases not matched to a gene: 16. The CDR3 is made up of 18 amino acids. Germline CDR1 LGHNA, CDR2 YSLEER. The CDR3 here is CASSQWIGGEGTGGTQYF. In DNA form, the CDR3 reads TGCGCCAGCAGCCAGTGGATAGGAGGGGAGGGGACAGGGGGTACGCAGTATTTT.

The chain employs TRBV7-3 and TRBJ2-3, with D unresolved. Germline CDR1 and CDR2: SGHTA and FQGTGA. The CDR3 consists of 13 residues. V shed 1 base and J shed 2 bases, with 4 bases lying between them. Written as DNA, the CDR3 is TGTGCCAGCAGCTTAATTCACACAGATACGCAGTATTTT. Protein: CASSLIHTDTQYF. Complete variable domain (other parts from reference TRBV7-3 and TRBJ2-3): GAGVSQTPSNKVTEKGKYVELRCDPISGHTALYWYRQSLGQGPEFLIYFQGTGAADDSGLPNDRFFAVRPEGSVSTLKIQRTERGDSAVYLCASSLIHTDTQYFGPGTRLTVL.

The chain recombines TRBV5-1 with TRBJ1-1, with 7 nucleotides matching TRBD1. After removal of 0 bases from V and 4 bases from J, the junction contained 12 bases not matched to a gene. CDR1 SGHRS and CDR2 YFSETQ come from the germline V gene. This CDR3 comprises 17 residues. The CDR3 is CASSLEARGTLSTEAFF. CDR3 coding DNA: TGCGCCAGCAGCTTGGAAGCCAGGGGGACTTTAAGCACTGAAGCTTTCTTT.

V gene TRBV28 combines with J gene TRBJ1-1; unclear D gene. The germline CDR1 and CDR2 sequences are MDHEN and SYDVKM. The length of the CDR3 is 14 residues. Trimming shortened V by 1 base and J by 2 bases, and 8 bases separated the two germline ends. In DNA, the CDR3 is TGTGCCAGCAGTTTATTATCCAGTAACACTGAAGCTTTCTTT. Residues: CASSLLSSNTEAFF.

This clone came up once. This chain connects TRBV7-2 to TRBJ1-5, with D possibly matching TRBD1 (5 bases). The CDR3 runs 15 residues. The germline gives CDR1 SGHTA, CDR2 FQGNSA. With 0 bases removed from V and 0 bases from J, the gap between germline ends came to 6 bases. As DNA, the CDR3 is TGTGCCAGCAGCTTAGCAGGGGCTAGCAATCAGCCCCAGCATTTT. Translating it yields CASSLAGASNQPQHF.

This clone was found once. The chain has TRBV6-6 and TRBJ2-7, with TRBD1 as a possible D gene (5 bases). Trimming removed 1 base from V and 2 bases from J, with 15 bases in between. The length of the CDR3 is 16 residues. Germline lookup yields CDR1 MNHNY and CDR2 SVGAGI (reference sequence). DNA for the CDR3: TGTGCCAGCAGTTACTTAACTCCTCAGACAGCCTACGAGCAGTACTTC. Translated, it gives CASSYLTPQTAYEQYF.

The chain carries TRBV5-1 and TRBJ2-3, with D possibly TRBD1 on 6 matching bases. Germline CDR1 is SGHRS and CDR2 is YFSETQ. CDR3 length: 15 residues. V was cut by 0 bases and J by 3 bases, with 11 bases left in between. CDR3 bases: TGCGCCAGCAGCTTGGAGCAGGGGTGGACAGATACGCAGTATTTT. It codes for CASSLEQGWTDTQYF. The variable domain in full, with the rest retrieved from reference TRBV5-1 and TRBJ2-3, is KAGVTQTPRYLIKTRGQQVTLSCSPISGHRSVSWYQQTPGQGLQFLFEYFSETQRNKGNFPGRFSGRQFSNSRSEMNVSTLELGDSALYLCASSLEQGWTDTQYFGPGTRLTVL.

CDR3 sequence (DNA): TGCGCCAGCAGCTGGCGGGACCAAGAGACCCAGTACTTC. This codes for CASSWRDQETQYF. The chain is built from TRBV5-1 and TRBJ2-5; TRBD2 might be the D (5 bases). V was shortened by 3 bases and J by 0 bases, with 6 bases between the two germline ends. CDR1 is SGHRS, CDR2 YFSETQ, per germline. CDR3 length: 13 residues.

The V and J genes are TRBV29-1 and TRBJ2-7; no reliable D call. This CDR3 has 13 amino acids. The germline CDR1 and CDR2 sequences are SQVTM and ANQGSEA. Trimming stripped 6 bases from V and 0 bases from J, with 12 bases between. The CDR3: CSVEFKSSYEQYF. CDR3 coding DNA: TGCAGCGTGGAGTTTAAGAGCTCCTACGAGCAGTACTTC.

The gene calls are TRBV20-1 and TRBJ1-2; D remains ambiguous. This CDR3 comprises 10 residues. Germline V gene lookup returns CDR1 DFQATT and CDR2 SNEGSKA (reference sequence). Trimming shortened V by 3 bases and J by 7 bases, and 6 bases separated the two germline ends. The CDR3 DNA reads TGCAGTGCTAGTACCGGTGGCTACACCTTC. This translates into CSASTGGYTF.

The gene calls are TRBV5-1 and TRBJ2-1; 9 nucleotides agree with TRBD1. The CDR3 loop spans 15 amino acids. The germline gives CDR1 SGHRS, CDR2 YFSETQ. With V trimmed by 0 bases and J by 7 bases, 5 bases remained unmatched. The CDR3 loop reads CASSLAGTGINEQFF. The CDR3 bases are TGCGCCAGCAGCTTGGCCGGGACAGGGATAAATGAGCAGTTCTTC.

The chain recombines TRBV6-5 with TRBJ2-3, with D possibly being TRBD1 (5 bases). V was clipped by 2 bases and J by 1 base, with 13 bases between them. The germline V gene has CDR1 MNHEY and CDR2 SVGAGI. This CDR3 comprises 16 residues. The DNA of the CDR3 is TGTGCCAGCAGTTACACCTCAATACAGGGCACAGATACGCAGTATTTT. It is translated as CASSYTSIQGTDTQYF.

The chain uses TRBV4-1 and TRBJ1-1, with D possibly TRBD1 on 5 matching bases. This CDR3 has 16 amino acids. Per germline, CDR1 MGHRA and CDR2 YSYEKL. The V gene lost 1 base and the J gene lost 4 bases, with 16 bases spanning the gap. CDR3 loop: CASSQVWGLLSTEAFF. Written as DNA, the CDR3 is TGCGCCAGCAGCCAAGTATGGGGACTACTGAGCACTGAAGCTTTCTTT.

This chain uses TRBV6-4 with TRBJ2-6, with 7 bases lining up with TRBD1. Germline V gene sequence: CDR1 MRHNA, CDR2 SNTAGT. Germline trimming cut 5 bases from V and 0 bases from J; bases unmatched to any gene: 10. CDR3 length: 18 amino acids. This CDR3 reads CASSRDDRDPSGANVLTF. CDR3 bases: TGTGCCAGCAGTCGAGACGACAGGGATCCCTCTGGGGCCAACGTCCTGACTTTC.